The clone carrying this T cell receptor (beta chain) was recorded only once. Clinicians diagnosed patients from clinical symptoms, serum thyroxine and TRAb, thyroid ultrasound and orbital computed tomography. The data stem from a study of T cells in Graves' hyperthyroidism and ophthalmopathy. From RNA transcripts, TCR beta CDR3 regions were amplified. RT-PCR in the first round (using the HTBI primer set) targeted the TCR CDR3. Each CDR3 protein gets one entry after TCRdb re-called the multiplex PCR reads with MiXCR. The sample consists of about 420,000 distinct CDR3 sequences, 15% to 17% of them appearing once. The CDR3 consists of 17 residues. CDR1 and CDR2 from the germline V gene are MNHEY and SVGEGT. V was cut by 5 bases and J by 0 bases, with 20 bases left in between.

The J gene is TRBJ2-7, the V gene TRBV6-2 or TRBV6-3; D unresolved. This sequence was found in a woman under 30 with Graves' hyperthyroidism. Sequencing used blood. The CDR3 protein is CASSPLSGIWLSYEQYF. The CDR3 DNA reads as TGTGCCAGCAGTCCCCTTTCCGGCATTTGGCTCTCCTACGAGCAGTACTTC.